A selection of T cell receptor beta chains follows, all from one sample in a study of blood T cell repertoires in COVID-19. Libraries were prepared by immunoSEQ multiplex PCR; TCRdb keeps only in-frame clonotypes and omits some of them. Of around 140,000 clones listed, about 83% are singletons. The sequenced sample consisted of peripheral blood. The source of these receptors is a human donor in a cohort sampled during active COVID-19. CDR3s include the opening cysteine and the closing phenylalanine or tryptophan. The D gene is left open where the match is weak. Expanded clones are given a class, and other clones once, few, many or no size at all.

v_gene: TRBV19
abundance: once
j_gene: TRBJ2-3
d_gene: TRBD2
CDR3aa: CASTEGGADTQYF
CDR3nt: TGTGCCAGTACGGAGGGAGGGGCGGATACGCAGTATTTT

v_gene: TRBV4-1
abundance: .
j_gene: TRBJ2-7
d_gene: .
CDR3aa: CASSQEGRGAGEQYF
CDR3nt: TGCGCCAGCAGCCAAGAGGGCAGGGGGGCTGGGGAGCAGTACTTC

v_gene: TRBV6-6
abundance: .
j_gene: TRBJ1-5
d_gene: TRBD1
CDR3aa: CASSNSPGQTQPQHF
CDR3nt: TGTGCCAGCAGTAATTCCCCGGGACAGACTCAGCCCCAGCATTTT

v_gene: TRBV29-1
abundance: .
j_gene: TRBJ2-3
d_gene: TRBD2
CDR3aa: CSVCPSGSTDTQYF
CDR3nt: TGCAGCGTGTGCCCTAGCGGGAGTACAGATACGCAGTATTTT

v_gene: TRBV6-6
abundance: .
j_gene: TRBJ2-2
d_gene: TRBD2
CDR3aa: CASTLLGTSSGELFF
CDR3nt: TGTGCCAGCACCTTACTCGGGACTAGCTCCGGGGAGCTGTTTTTT

v_gene: TRBV29-1
abundance: few
j_gene: TRBJ1-1
d_gene: .
CDR3aa: CSVWTYEAFF
CDR3nt: TGCAGCGTATGGACATATGAAGCTTTCTTT

v_gene: TRBV20-1
abundance: .
j_gene: TRBJ2-7
d_gene: TRBD2
CDR3aa: CSASGGRKDEQYF
CDR3nt: TGCAGTGCTAGTGGCGGGAGGAAGGACGAGCAGTACTTC

v_gene: TRBV7-3
abundance: .
j_gene: TRBJ1-1
d_gene: TRBD1
CDR3aa: CASSLSGQGVTEAFF
CDR3nt: TGTGCCAGCAGCTTATCGGGACAGGGGGTCACTGAAGCTTTCTTT

v_gene: TRBV30
abundance: .
j_gene: TRBJ1-1
d_gene: TRBD1
CDR3aa: CAWNRDSRLGTEAFF
CDR3nt: TGTGCCTGGAACCGGGACAGTAGATTGGGGACTGAAGCTTTCTTT

v_gene: TRBV27
abundance: .
j_gene: TRBJ1-2
d_gene: TRBD1
CDR3aa: CASSLSGTGGGYTF
CDR3nt: TGTGCCAGCAGTTTATCCGGGACAGGGGGTGGCTACACCTTC

v_gene: TRBV27
abundance: .
j_gene: TRBJ2-7
d_gene: .
CDR3aa: CASSLGGTGSYEQYF
CDR3nt: TGTGCCAGCAGTTTAGGGGGGACGGGATCCTACGAGCAGTACTTC

v_gene: TRBV10-3
abundance: .
j_gene: TRBJ2-7
d_gene: .
CDR3aa: CAISEAQGQGKDEQYF
CDR3nt: TGTGCCATCAGTGAGGCGCAGGGCCAGGGGAAGGACGAGCAGTACTTC

v_gene: TRBV3-1/TRBV3-2
abundance: once
j_gene: TRBJ1-6
d_gene: .
CDR3aa: CASSQEGGGNSPLHF
CDR3nt: TGTGCCAGCAGCCAAGAAGGGGGGGGGAACTCACCCCTCCACTTT

v_gene: TRBV5-4
abundance: .
j_gene: TRBJ2-1
d_gene: TRBD1
CDR3aa: CASSLGQGRSLSSYNEQFF
CDR3nt: TGTGCCAGCAGCTTGGGACAGGGGCGCTCCTTGAGCTCCTACAATGAGCAGTTCTTC

v_gene: TRBV15
abundance: .
j_gene: TRBJ2-5
d_gene: .
CDR3aa: CATSSLGPQETQYF
CDR3nt: TGTGCCACCAGCAGCCTCGGTCCGCAAGAGACCCAGTACTTC

v_gene: TRBV28
abundance: .
j_gene: TRBJ1-2
d_gene: .
CDR3aa: CASSLRTANNYGYTF
CDR3nt: TGTGCCAGCAGCTTACGGACAGCAAATAACTATGGCTACACCTTC

v_gene: TRBV2
abundance: few
j_gene: TRBJ2-2
d_gene: .
CDR3aa: CASKKTGSNTGELFF
CDR3nt: TGTGCCAGCAAGAAGACGGGGAGTAACACCGGGGAGCTGTTTTTT

v_gene: TRBV7-3
abundance: few
j_gene: TRBJ2-3
d_gene: .
CDR3aa: CASSPLGGDTQYF
CDR3nt: TGTGCCAGCAGCCCCCTCGGCGGAGATACGCAGTATTTT

v_gene: TRBV7-2
abundance: once
j_gene: TRBJ1-2
d_gene: TRBD1
CDR3aa: CASSLQGAYYGYTF
CDR3nt: TGTGCCAGCAGCTTGCAGGGGGCCTACTATGGCTACACCTTC

v_gene: TRBV7-8
abundance: few
j_gene: TRBJ2-3
d_gene: TRBD1
CDR3aa: CASSGTGGTDTQYF
CDR3nt: TGTGCCAGCAGCGGAACAGGGGGCACAGATACGCAGTATTTT

v_gene: TRBV7-3
abundance: .
j_gene: TRBJ2-7
d_gene: .
CDR3aa: CASSPSGSYEQYF
CDR3nt: TGTGCCAGCAGCCCATCGGGCTCCTACGAGCAGTACTTC

v_gene: TRBV6-5
abundance: once
j_gene: TRBJ1-5
d_gene: .
CDR3aa: CASSGGGVSNQPQHF
CDR3nt: TGTGCCAGCAGCGGGGGAGGCGTTAGCAATCAGCCCCAGCATTTT

v_gene: TRBV5-6
abundance: .
j_gene: TRBJ1-5
d_gene: TRBD1
CDR3aa: CASSSDRRNQPQHF
CDR3nt: TGTGCCAGCAGCTCGGACAGGAGAAATCAGCCCCAGCATTTT

v_gene: TRBV11-2
abundance: .
j_gene: TRBJ2-1
d_gene: .
CDR3aa: CASSLVPGSYNEQFF
CDR3nt: TGTGCCAGCAGCTTAGTTCCGGGGTCCTACAATGAGCAGTTCTTC

v_gene: TRBV14
abundance: .
j_gene: TRBJ2-5
d_gene: TRBD2
CDR3aa: CASSQAGLAGAETQYF
CDR3nt: TGTGCCAGCAGCCAAGCGGGACTAGCGGGAGCGGAGACCCAGTACTTC

v_gene: TRBV6-6
abundance: .
j_gene: TRBJ2-3
d_gene: TRBD2
CDR3aa: CASSYAGGTDTQYF
CDR3nt: TGTGCCAGCAGTTACGCGGGAGGCACAGATACGCAGTATTTT

v_gene: TRBV4-1
abundance: .
j_gene: TRBJ2-2
d_gene: TRBD1
CDR3aa: CASSQVGTADTGELFF
CDR3nt: TGCGCCAGCAGCCAAGTCGGGACAGCGGACACCGGGGAGCTGTTTTTT

v_gene: TRBV19
abundance: .
j_gene: TRBJ1-1
d_gene: .
CDR3aa: CAPTAGGRVITEAFF
CDR3nt: TGTGCCCCCACGGCCGGGGGGCGGGTGATCACTGAAGCTTTCTTT

v_gene: TRBV3-1/TRBV3-2
abundance: .
j_gene: TRBJ1-1
d_gene: TRBD1
CDR3aa: CASRPAGGAGEAFF
CDR3nt: TGTGCCAGCAGACCAGCAGGGGGCGCTGGGGAAGCTTTCTTT

v_gene: TRBV29-1
abundance: .
j_gene: TRBJ1-2
d_gene: .
CDR3aa: CSVLGGAEGYTF
CDR3nt: TGCAGCGTTCTCGGAGGGGCTGAGGGCTACACCTTC

v_gene: TRBV3-1/TRBV3-2
abundance: .
j_gene: TRBJ2-2
d_gene: TRBD2
CDR3aa: CASSLTSGRNTGELFF
CDR3nt: TGTGCCAGCAGCTTGACTAGCGGGAGGAACACCGGGGAGCTGTTTTTT